The entry that follows covers one T cell receptor (beta chain) sequence. The J segment lost 2 bases and the V segment lost 5 bases, leaving 4 bases of the junction unmatched. The CDR3 runs to 15 residues. Germline V gives CDR1 KGHDR, CDR2 SFDVKD. This entry comes from a study of blood T cell repertoires in COVID-19. Overall study: Whether acute or convalescent, the COVID-19 samples came from the United States, Italy and Spain. PBMCs, B-cell-depleted T cells, or T cells provided the cDNA or gDNA that made up the material.

As processed by the authors: By means of reference gene primer amplification, nucleated cell counts were estimated. Some clones are missing from TCRdb's copy, which holds only in-frame ones; the method was immunoSEQ multiplex PCR. The V and J calls and clone size were taken over from that table, and D and trimming were inferred from the DNA. The table includes some 52,000 clones, over 75% detected once. The sample consisted of peripheral blood. This chain uses TRBV24-1 with TRBJ2-7; 11 positions agree with TRBD1. The sequence was collected from a human donor with active COVID-19. The donor label of this sample is uncertain. The CDR3, as DNA: TGTGCCACCAGTGGGGGACAGGGGGAACCCTACGAGCAGTACTTC. Its translation is CATSGGQGEPYEQYF.